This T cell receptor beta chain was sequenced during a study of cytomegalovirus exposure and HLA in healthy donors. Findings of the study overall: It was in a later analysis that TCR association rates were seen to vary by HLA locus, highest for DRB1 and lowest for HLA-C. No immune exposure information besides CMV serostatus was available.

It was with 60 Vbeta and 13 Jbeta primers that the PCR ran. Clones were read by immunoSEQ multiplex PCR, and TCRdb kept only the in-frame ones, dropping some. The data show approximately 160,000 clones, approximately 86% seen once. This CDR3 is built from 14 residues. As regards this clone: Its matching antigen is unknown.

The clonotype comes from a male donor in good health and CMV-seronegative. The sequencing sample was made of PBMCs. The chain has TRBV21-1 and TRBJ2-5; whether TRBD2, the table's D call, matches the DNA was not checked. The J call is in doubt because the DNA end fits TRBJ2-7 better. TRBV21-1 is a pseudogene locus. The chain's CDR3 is CASSSRLAPYEQYF. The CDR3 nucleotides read TGTGCCAGCAGCAGCCGACTAGCTCCCTACGAGCAGTACTTC.